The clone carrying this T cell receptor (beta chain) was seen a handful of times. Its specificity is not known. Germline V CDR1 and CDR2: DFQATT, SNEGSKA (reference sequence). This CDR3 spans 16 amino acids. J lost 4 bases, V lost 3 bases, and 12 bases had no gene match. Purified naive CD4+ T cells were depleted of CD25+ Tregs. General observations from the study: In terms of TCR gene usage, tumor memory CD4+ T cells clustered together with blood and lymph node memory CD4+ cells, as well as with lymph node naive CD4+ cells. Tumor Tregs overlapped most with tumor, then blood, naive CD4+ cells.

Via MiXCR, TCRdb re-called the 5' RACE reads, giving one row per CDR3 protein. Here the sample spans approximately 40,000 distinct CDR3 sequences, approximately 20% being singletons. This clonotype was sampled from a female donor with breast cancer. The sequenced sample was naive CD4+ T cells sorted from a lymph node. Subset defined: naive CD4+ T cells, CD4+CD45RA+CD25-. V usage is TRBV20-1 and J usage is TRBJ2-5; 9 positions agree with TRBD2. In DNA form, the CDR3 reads TGCAGTGCTAGCCAATATGGCGGGAGGGCCACAGAGACCCAGTACTTC. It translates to CSASQYGGRATETQYF.